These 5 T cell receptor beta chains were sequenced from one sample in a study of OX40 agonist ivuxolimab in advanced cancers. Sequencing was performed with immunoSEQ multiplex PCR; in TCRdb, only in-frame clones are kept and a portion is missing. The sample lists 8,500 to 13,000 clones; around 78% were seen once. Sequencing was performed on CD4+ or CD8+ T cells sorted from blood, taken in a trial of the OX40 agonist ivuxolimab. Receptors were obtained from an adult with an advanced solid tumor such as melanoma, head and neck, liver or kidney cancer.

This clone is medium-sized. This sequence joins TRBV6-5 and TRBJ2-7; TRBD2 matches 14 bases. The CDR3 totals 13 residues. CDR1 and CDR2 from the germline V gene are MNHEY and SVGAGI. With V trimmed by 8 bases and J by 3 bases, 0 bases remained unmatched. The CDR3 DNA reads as TGTGCCAGCGGGACTAGCGGGGGCTACGAGCAGTACTTC. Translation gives CASGTSGGYEQYF.

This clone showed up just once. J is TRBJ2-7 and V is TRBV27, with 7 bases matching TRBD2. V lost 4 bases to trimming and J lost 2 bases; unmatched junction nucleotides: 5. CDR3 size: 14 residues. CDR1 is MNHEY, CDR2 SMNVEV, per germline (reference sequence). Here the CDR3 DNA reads TGTGCCAGCAGTTCCGGGACTATTGCCTACGAGCAGTACTTC. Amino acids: CASSSGTIAYEQYF.

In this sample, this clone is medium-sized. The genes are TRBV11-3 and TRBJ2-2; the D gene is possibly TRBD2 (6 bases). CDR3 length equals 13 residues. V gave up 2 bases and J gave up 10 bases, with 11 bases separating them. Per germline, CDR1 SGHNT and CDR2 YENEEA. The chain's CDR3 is CASSLIPGAELFF. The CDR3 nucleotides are TGTGCCAGCAGCTTAATCCCGGGAGCGGAGCTGTTTTTT.

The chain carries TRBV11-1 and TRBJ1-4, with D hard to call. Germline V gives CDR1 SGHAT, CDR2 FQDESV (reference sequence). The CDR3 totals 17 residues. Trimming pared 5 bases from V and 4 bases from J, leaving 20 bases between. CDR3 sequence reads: CASSPLDLDGDNEKLFF. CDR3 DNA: TGTGCCAGCAGCCCCCTCGATTTGGACGGAGATAATGAAAAACTGTTTTTT.

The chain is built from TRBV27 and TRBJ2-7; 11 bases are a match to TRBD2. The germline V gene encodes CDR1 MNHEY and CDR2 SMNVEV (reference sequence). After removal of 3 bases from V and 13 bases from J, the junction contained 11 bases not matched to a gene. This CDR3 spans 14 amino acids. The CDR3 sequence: CASSFNPGLAEAYF. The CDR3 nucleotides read TGTGCCAGCAGTTTTAATCCGGGACTAGCGGAAGCTTACTTC.